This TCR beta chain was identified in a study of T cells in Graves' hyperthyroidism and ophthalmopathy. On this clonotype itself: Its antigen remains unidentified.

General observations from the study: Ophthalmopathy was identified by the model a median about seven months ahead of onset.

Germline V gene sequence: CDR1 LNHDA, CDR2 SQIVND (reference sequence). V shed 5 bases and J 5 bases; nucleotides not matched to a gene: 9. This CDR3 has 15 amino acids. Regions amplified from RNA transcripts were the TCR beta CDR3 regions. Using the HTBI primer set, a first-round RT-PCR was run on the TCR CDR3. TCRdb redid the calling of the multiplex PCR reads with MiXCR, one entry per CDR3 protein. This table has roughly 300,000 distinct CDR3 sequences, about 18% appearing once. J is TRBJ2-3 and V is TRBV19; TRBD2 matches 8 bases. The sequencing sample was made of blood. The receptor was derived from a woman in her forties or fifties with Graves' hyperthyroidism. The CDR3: CASSPTGGPGDTQYF. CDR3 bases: TGTGCCAGTAGTCCCACGGGAGGGCCCGGAGATACGCAGTATTTT.